What follows are 22 T cell receptor beta chains derived from one specimen sequenced in a study of brain T cells in children with intractable seizures. Libraries were prepared by immunoSEQ multiplex PCR; TCRdb keeps only in-frame clonotypes and omits some of them. The sample holds approximately 330,000 clones, more than 85% seen once. Time point defined: blood from clinic visit 5 months post-surgery; TSC patient then seizure free. The sample here was peripheral blood, taken 4 to 6 months after surgery. The receptor set was obtained from a boy less than two years old with tuberous sclerosis and intractable seizures.

This rearrangement joins TRBV3-1 (or the pseudogene TRBV3-2) to TRBJ1-2; TRBD1 matches at 7 bases. Germline loops: CDR1 LGHDT, CDR2 YNNKEL (reference sequence). Germline trimming cut 4 bases from V and 2 bases from J; bases unmatched to any gene: 4. The CDR3 covers 14 residues. CDR3 protein: CASSPDRRNYGYTF. Here the CDR3 DNA reads TGTGCCAGCAGCCCGGACAGGAGGAACTATGGCTACACCTTC.

The chain links TRBV10-3 to TRBJ1-5; D is possibly TRBD1 (5 bases). Trimming shortened V by 2 bases and J by 0 bases, and 11 bases separated the two germline ends. The CDR3 totals 16 residues. Germline assignment: CDR1 ENHRY and CDR2 SYGVKD. The chain's CDR3 is CAISEPRGNSNQPQHF. The CDR3 nucleotides are TGTGCCATCAGTGAGCCCCGGGGGAATAGCAATCAGCCCCAGCATTTT.

The V and J genes are TRBV5-1 and TRBJ2-2; 15 nucleotides agree with TRBD2. The germline CDR1 and CDR2 sequences are SGHRS and YFSETQ. J gave up 4 bases and V 1 base, and 8 bases lay outside the gene matches. CDR3 length: 19 amino acids. Here the CDR3 DNA reads TGCGCCAGCAGCTTGTTTGGACTAGCGGGAGGGCTGGTCACCGGGGAGCTGTTTTTT. Translated: CASSLFGLAGGLVTGELFF. Full variable domain (rest looked up from reference TRBV5-1 and TRBJ2-2): KAGVTQTPRYLIKTRGQQVTLSCSPISGHRSVSWYQQTPGQGLQFLFEYFSETQRNKGNFPGRFSGRQFSNSRSEMNVSTLELGDSALYLCASSLFGLAGGLVTGELFFGEGSRLTVL.

The chain carries TRBV30 and TRBJ1-1, with D uncertain. Germline V lookup: CDR1 GTSNPN, CDR2 SVGIG (reference sequence). V lost 3 bases and J lost 3, with 14 bases in between. CDR3 length equals 14 residues. CDR3 sequence (DNA): TGTGCCTGGAGGGACCTCAGAGGTTACACTGAAGCTTTCTTT. Translating gives CAWRDLRGYTEAFF.

This sequence joins TRBV5-4 and TRBJ1-1; no definite D call. V gave up 0 bases and J gave up 3 bases, with 6 bases separating them. CDR1 and CDR2 from the germline V gene are SGHNT and YYREEE (reference sequence). The CDR3 covers 13 residues. In DNA form, the CDR3 reads TGTGCCAGCAGCTTGGGGTCTGACACTGAAGCTTTCTTT. Translation: CASSLGSDTEAFF. The complete variable domain, with remaining parts taken from reference TRBV5-4 and TRBJ1-1, reads ETGVTQSPTHLIKTRGQQVTLRCSSQSGHNTVSWYQQALGQGPQFIFQYYREEENGRGNFPPRFSGLQFPNYSSELNVNALELDDSALYLCASSLGSDTEAFFGQGTRLTVV.

This chain uses TRBV19 with TRBJ1-2; tentative D call: TRBD1 (5 bases). Germline V lookup: CDR1 LNHDA, CDR2 SQIVND (reference sequence). The CDR3 covers 13 residues. V lost 3 bases and J lost 9, with 14 bases in between. DNA for the CDR3: TGTGCCAGTAGTATTCCAGGGATCTTGAGCTACACCTTC. Encoded protein: CASSIPGILSYTF.

DNA for the CDR3: TGTGCCAGCAGCCAAGTAACAGGGCTTAGGATTGGTGGCTACACCTTC. It encodes CASSQVTGLRIGGYTF. This chain connects TRBV3-1 (or the pseudogene TRBV3-2) to TRBJ1-2; D possibly corresponds to TRBD1 (6 bases). Germline V gene sequence: CDR1 LGHDT, CDR2 YNNKEL (reference sequence). The CDR3 is 16 amino acids. V dropped 1 base and J dropped 7 bases, with 19 bases sitting between them.

The chain joins TRBV11-2 to TRBJ2-1; a possible D gene is TRBD2 (5 bases). This CDR3 spans 11 amino acids. Trimming pared 5 bases from V and 12 bases from J, leaving 11 bases between. Germline assignment: CDR1 SGHAT and CDR2 FQNNGV. CDR3 sequence reads: CASSEIGGQFF. For the CDR3, the DNA is TGTGCCAGCAGCGAAATAGGAGGGCAGTTCTTC.

The rearrangement links TRBV15 to TRBJ1-2; possible D gene TRBD1, 5 bases. V lost 1 base, J lost 4 bases, and 10 bases lay in between. This CDR3 is 14 amino acids long. Germline values: CDR1 LNHNV, CDR2 YYDKDF (reference sequence). The CDR3, as DNA: TGTGCCACCAGCAGAGGGGGGTCCAGCTATGGCTACACCTTC. Encoded protein: CATSRGGSSYGYTF. The variable domain in full, with the rest retrieved from reference TRBV15 and TRBJ1-2, is DAMVIQNPRYQVTQFGKPVTLSCSQTLNHNVMYWYQQKSSQAPKLLFHYYDKDFNNEADTPDNFQSRRPNTSFCFLDIRSPGLGDTAMYLCATSRGGSSYGYTFGSGTRLTVV.

The V gene is TRBV4-1, the J gene TRBJ2-2, with TRBD2 matching 7 bases. The CDR3 is 17 residues long. With V trimmed by 1 base and J by 3 bases, 8 bases remained unmatched. The germline V gene encodes CDR1 MGHRA and CDR2 YSYEKL. The CDR3 is CASSQGMVGRYTGELFF. The CDR3 nucleotides read TGCGCCAGCAGCCAAGGAATGGTCGGGAGGTACACCGGGGAGCTGTTTTTT.

The chain carries TRBV13 and TRBJ2-7, with 7 bases matching TRBD1. V shed 4 bases and J 6 bases; nucleotides not matched to a gene: 12. The CDR3 extends over 15 amino acids. Germline loops: CDR1 PRHDT, CDR2 FYEKMQ (reference sequence). The CDR3 coding sequence is TGTGCCAGCAGCTCCAGACAGGGTCTTGGATTCGAGCAGTACTTC. This encodes CASSSRQGLGFEQYF.

The genes are TRBV2 and TRBJ1-1, with a tentative D call TRBD1 (6 bases). Germline loops: CDR1 SNHLY, CDR2 FYNNEI. V was shortened by 5 bases and J by 8 bases, with 21 bases between the two germline ends. The CDR3 has 15 residues. CDR3 sequence: CASSPNSIGQKEAFF. The CDR3 region has the DNA TGTGCCAGCAGTCCTAACTCCATCGGACAGAAGGAAGCTTTCTTT.

In DNA form, the CDR3 reads TGTGCCAGCGGGCCAAGAGGCAGGGGACCTCTTCGTAGCAATCAGCCCCAGCATTTT. This gives the protein CASGPRGRGPLRSNQPQHF. This chain links TRBV28 with TRBJ1-5; D perhaps matches TRBD1 (6 bases). Per the germline V gene, CDR1 is MDHEN and CDR2 is SYDVKM. There are 19 residues in the CDR3. Trimming shortened V by 8 bases and J by 0 bases, and 26 bases separated the two germline ends.

The chain joins TRBV7-8 to TRBJ2-7; TRBD2 matches 12 bases. The germline CDR1 and CDR2 sequences are SGHVS and FQNEAQ. The CDR3 loop spans 18 amino acids. V dropped 0 bases and J dropped 4; count of bases not matched to a gene: 10. The CDR3 nucleotides read TGTGCCAGCAGCTTAGCGAAAGAACTAGCGGGAGGCGGGTACGAGCAGTACTTC. Protein product: CASSLAKELAGGGYEQYF.

The chain couples TRBV5-4 to TRBJ2-1; 9 nucleotides match TRBD2. Trimming at V came to 4 bases and at J to 5 bases, leaving 7 bases not matched to a gene. This CDR3 region has 15 residues. Germline V gene data show CDR1 as SGHNT and CDR2 as YYREEE (reference sequence). CDR3 sequence: CASSPSGMVNNEQFF. CDR3 in DNA: TGTGCCAGCAGCCCTAGCGGGATGGTTAACAATGAGCAGTTCTTC.

The V and J genes are TRBV15 and TRBJ1-5, with D tentatively TRBD1 (6 bases). Germline lookup yields CDR1 LNHNV and CDR2 YYDKDF (reference sequence). Trimming stripped 0 bases from V and 4 bases from J, with 16 bases between. This CDR3 region has 17 residues. This CDR3 is CATSRDLRTESNQPQHF. The CDR3 DNA follows: TGTGCCACCAGCAGAGATCTCAGGACAGAAAGTAATCAGCCCCAGCATTTT. Combining the CDR3 with reference TRBV15 and TRBJ1-5 gives the whole variable domain DAMVIQNPRYQVTQFGKPVTLSCSQTLNHNVMYWYQQKSSQAPKLLFHYYDKDFNNEADTPDNFQSRRPNTSFCFLDIRSPGLGDTAMYLCATSRDLRTESNQPQHFGDGTRLSIL.

The chain has TRBV2 and TRBJ1-1; D is perhaps TRBD1 (6 bases). V shed 5 bases and J shed 2 bases, with 9 bases lying between them. The CDR3 has 13 amino acids. The germline V gene has CDR1 SNHLY and CDR2 FYNNEI. The CDR3 DNA is TGTGCCAGCAGTTGGGACATCAACACTGAAGCTTTCTTT. Protein sequence: CASSWDINTEAFF. Filled out from reference TRBV2 and TRBJ1-1, the complete variable domain reads EPEVTQTPSHQVTQMGQEVILRCVPISNHLYFYWYRQILGQKVEFLVSFYNNEISEKSEIFDDQFSVERPDGSNFTLKIRSTKLEDSAMYFCASSWDINTEAFFGQGTRLTVV.

About this clone: The same CDR3 arises from other DNA sequences in this sample as well. This rearrangement joins TRBV7-9 to TRBJ2-6, with D possibly matching TRBD1 (5 bases). Looked up from germline, CDR1 is SEHNR and CDR2 is FQNEAQ (reference sequence). V gave up 0 bases and J gave up 1 base, with 7 bases separating them. This CDR3 contains 16 residues. Written as DNA, the CDR3 is TGTGCCAGCAGCTTAGCGCAGGGTTCTGGGGCCAACGTCCTGACTTTC. It yields the protein CASSLAQGSGANVLTF.

The chain joins TRBV6-5 to TRBJ2-1, with 7 bases that match TRBD1. V trimming: 6 bases; J trimming: 0 bases; junction bases outside the gene matches: 2. The CDR3 is made up of 14 amino acids. Germline assignment: CDR1 MNHEY and CDR2 SVGAGI. The CDR3 DNA follows: TGTGCCAGCAGCAGGGGGAGCTCCTACAATGAGCAGTTCTTC. This codes for CASSRGSSYNEQFF.

The genes are TRBV10-3 and TRBJ2-1; perhaps TRBD2 as D (5 bases). CDR3 size: 14 residues. CDR1 ENHRY and CDR2 SYGVKD come from the germline V gene. V was trimmed by 7 bases and J by 0 bases, leaving 10 bases between them. CDR3: CAIMERHSYNEQFF. CDR3 sequence (DNA): TGTGCCATCATGGAGCGGCACTCCTACAATGAGCAGTTCTTC.

The V call is TRBV29-1, the J call TRBJ2-5; weak D call: TRBD2 (5 bases). This CDR3 has 15 residues. CDR1 is SQVTM, CDR2 ANQGSEA, per germline. Trimming removed 7 bases at V and 4 bases at J, with 22 bases between. CDR3 in DNA: TGCAGCGGCATGCGGGCAGATCAAAGGCGAGAGACCCAGTACTTC. Translating it yields CSGMRADQRRETQYF.

The chain joins TRBV7-8 to TRBJ2-1, with 12 bases fitting TRBD2. There are 18 residues in the CDR3. The V segment lost 4 bases and the J segment 4 bases; nucleotides outside the gene matches: 11. Germline V gene lookup returns CDR1 SGHVS and CDR2 FQNEAQ. The CDR3 DNA sequence: TGTGCCAGCAGCTCCCGACCCGGTCTAGCGGGAGGGTACAATGAGCAGTTCTTC. Encoded protein: CASSSRPGLAGGYNEQFF. Based on the CDR3 plus reference TRBV7-8 and TRBJ2-1, the full variable domain is GAGVSQSPRYKVAKRGQDVALRCDPISGHVSLFWYQQALGQGPEFLTYFQNEAQLDKSGLPSDRFFAERPEGSVSTLKIQRTQQEDSAVYLCASSSRPGLAGGYNEQFFGPGTRLTVL.